Presented here are 30 T cell receptor beta chains from one specimen sequenced in a study of OX40 agonist ivuxolimab in advanced cancers. The protocol used for the library was the immunoSEQ multiplex PCR assay. Not all clones reach the TCRdb copy of this immuneACCESS table, which keeps in-frame sequences only. Checked studies attribute under half of the gap to unresolved V genes and leave the rest unexplained. The table for this sample lists around 69,000 clones; nearly 90% of them were counted only once. Jointly, the top ten make up around 3.6% of the sample. The source was CD4+ or CD8+ T cells sorted from blood, collected in a trial of the OX40 agonist ivuxolimab. The receptors come from an adult with an advanced solid tumor such as melanoma, head and neck, liver or kidney cancer.

The chain joins TRBV6-5 to TRBJ2-3, with D perhaps matching TRBD1 or TRBD2 (5 bases each). The CDR3 has 15 amino acids. CDR1 is MNHEY, CDR2 SVGAGI, per germline. V lost 5 bases and J 1 base, leaving 13 bases between the germline ends. The chain's CDR3 is CASSPRGTGTDTQYF. The CDR3 DNA is TGTGCCAGCAGTCCACGTGGGACGGGCACAGATACGCAGTATTTT.

This chain joins TRBV19 and TRBJ2-5, with 9 bases matching TRBD1. Trimming cost V 4 bases and J 2 bases; bases outside gene matches: 8. CDR1 is LNHDA and CDR2 is SQIVND in the germline V gene (reference sequence). This CDR3 contains 16 residues. CDR3 region: CASSTNWDRVQETQYF. CDR3 DNA sequence: TGTGCCAGTAGTACCAATTGGGACAGGGTTCAAGAGACCCAGTACTTC.

Only one count was recorded for this clone. The V gene is TRBV6-1, the J gene TRBJ1-5, with a weak D call TRBD1 (5 bases). CDR3 size: 13 residues. The ends were cut back, 4 bases at V and 3 bases at J, with 7 bases in the middle. CDR1 is MNHNS, CDR2 SASEGT, per germline. CDR3 in amino acids: CASSGQINQPQHF. The DNA of the CDR3 is TGTGCCAGCAGTGGACAGATCAATCAGCCCCAGCATTTT.

The V and J genes are TRBV4-2 and TRBJ1-4; the match to TRBD1 covers 9 bases. This CDR3 is 17 amino acids long. Germline CDR1 is LGHNA and CDR2 is YNFKEQ. The V segment lost 2 bases and the J segment 5 bases; nucleotides outside the gene matches: 9. CDR3 in amino acids: CASSQFEWDRENEKLFF. Written as DNA, the CDR3 is TGTGCCAGCAGCCAATTTGAATGGGACAGGGAAAATGAAAAACTGTTTTTT.

This clone appeared a single time. The chain joins TRBV28 to TRBJ2-6; D is perhaps TRBD1 or TRBD2 (5 bases each). Germline CDR1 reads MDHEN; CDR2 reads SYDVKM. This CDR3 is 15 amino acids long. Trimming removed 8 bases from V and 3 bases from J, with 14 bases in between. The DNA of the CDR3 is TGTGCCAGCGGCCGAGGGGCCGTTGGGGCCAACGTCCTGACTTTC. Its translation is CASGRGAVGANVLTF.

Of note for this clone: Within the sample, other DNA sequences also encode this same CDR3. This chain joins TRBV28 and TRBJ1-1, with D uncertain. The CDR3 is made up of 13 amino acids. Germline V gives CDR1 MDHEN, CDR2 SYDVKM. The V end lost 8 bases, the J end lost 0 bases, and 10 bases lay between the germline ends. CDR3 coding DNA: TGTGCCAGCGCGACTGCCATGAACACTGAAGCTTTCTTT. This translates into CASATAMNTEAFF.

The J gene is TRBJ2-7, the V gene TRBV5-1; possible D gene TRBD2, 6 bases. Trimming stripped 2 bases from V and 5 bases from J, with 14 bases between. Germline CDR1 and CDR2: SGHRS and YFSETQ. This CDR3 contains 14 residues. As DNA, the CDR3 is TGCGCCAGCAGCTTTTCCGGGGGAAGCGACGAGCAGTACTTC. Translating gives CASSFSGGSDEQYF. The variable domain in full, with the rest retrieved from reference TRBV5-1 and TRBJ2-7, is KAGVTQTPRYLIKTRGQQVTLSCSPISGHRSVSWYQQTPGQGLQFLFEYFSETQRNKGNFPGRFSGRQFSNSRSEMNVSTLELGDSALYLCASSFSGGSDEQYFGPGTRLTVT.

The V call is TRBV5-4, the J call TRBJ1-1; 10 nucleotides line up with TRBD1. Trimming at V came to 4 bases and at J to 4 bases, leaving 7 bases not matched to a gene. Germline V gene data show CDR1 as SGHNT and CDR2 as YYREEE (reference sequence). CDR3 length equals 15 residues. The CDR3 DNA is TGTGCCAGCAGCCTTCCCCGGACAGGGGGCACTGAAGCTTTCTTT. Translation: CASSLPRTGGTEAFF.

CDR3 sequence: CAWSDLASGRNEQYF. The CDR3 DNA reads as TGTGCCTGGAGTGACCTGGCTAGCGGGAGGAACGAGCAGTACTTC. The chain combines TRBV30 with TRBJ2-7; TRBD2 matches at 11 bases. This CDR3 region has 15 residues. Germline loops: CDR1 GTSNPN, CDR2 SVGIG (reference sequence). J gave up 5 bases and V 1 base, and 7 bases lay outside the gene matches. Supplemented by reference TRBV30 and TRBJ2-7, the full variable domain reads SQTIHQWPATLVQPVGSPLSLECTVEGTSNPNLYWYRQAAGRGLQLLFYSVGIGQISSEVPQNLSASRPQDRQFILSSKKLLLSDSGFYLCAWSDLASGRNEQYFGPGTRLTVT.

V and J are TRBV19 and TRBJ2-3; 7 bases align to TRBD1. The germline gives CDR1 LNHDA, CDR2 SQIVND (reference sequence). V dropped 5 bases and J dropped 4; count of bases not matched to a gene: 9. The CDR3 has 15 amino acids. The CDR3 protein is CASSGRRGQADTQYF. The CDR3 region has the DNA TGTGCCAGTAGTGGCCGAAGGGGGCAGGCAGATACGCAGTATTTT.

CDR3 in DNA: TGTGCCAGCAGCTTATCGGTGACAGATACGCAGTATTTT. Translation: CASSLSVTDTQYF. The rearrangement links TRBV7-6 to TRBJ2-3; unclear D gene. Germline V lookup: CDR1 SGHVS, CDR2 FNYEAQ. This CDR3 region has 13 residues. Trimming removed 2 bases from V and 3 bases from J, with 6 bases in between.

This clone was counted a single time. The chain couples TRBV7-2 to TRBJ2-7; 8 bases line up with TRBD1. Trimming took 3 bases from V and 1 from J; bases not matched to a gene: 5. Looked up from germline, CDR1 is SGHTA and CDR2 is FQGNSA. This CDR3 is 15 amino acids long. CDR3 nucleotides: TGTGCCAGCAGCTTGGCCGGGACAGGTTCCTACGAGCAGTACTTC. It is translated as CASSLAGTGSYEQYF.

The chain uses TRBV9 and TRBJ2-7; 10 bases agree with TRBD1. Germline V gene sequence: CDR1 SGDLS, CDR2 YYNGEE. The CDR3 runs to 14 residues. Trimming took 3 bases from V and 5 from J; bases not matched to a gene: 5. Here the CDR3 reads CASSARTGGDEQYF. Written as DNA, the CDR3 is TGTGCCAGCAGCGCCAGGACAGGGGGGGACGAGCAGTACTTC.

The V gene is TRBV7-8, the J gene TRBJ2-7, with 10 bases lining up with TRBD1. The V and J ends lost 4 bases and 7 bases, in that order; junction bases with no gene match: 22. The CDR3 contains 19 residues. CDR1 and CDR2 from the germline V gene are SGHVS and FQNEAQ. The CDR3 region has the DNA TGTGCCAGCAGCTCCATAGCTCGACAGGGGGCAATCCCTGGGGGGGAGCAGTACTTC. Its translation is CASSSIARQGAIPGGEQYF. Using reference TRBV7-8 and TRBJ2-7 for the parts outside the CDR3, the full variable domain is GAGVSQSPRYKVAKRGQDVALRCDPISGHVSLFWYQQALGQGPEFLTYFQNEAQLDKSGLPSDRFFAERPEGSVSTLKIQRTQQEDSAVYLCASSSIARQGAIPGGEQYFGPGTRLTVT.

This chain connects TRBV11-3 to TRBJ2-5; weak D call: TRBD2 (5 bases). CDR3 length equals 13 residues. The V and J ends lost 5 bases and 3 bases respectively, with 10 bases between them. Germline-derived CDR1 and CDR2 are SGHNT and YENEEA. This chain's CDR3 is CASSPRRKETQYF. The CDR3 region has the DNA TGTGCCAGCAGCCCTAGGAGGAAAGAGACCCAGTACTTC.

The chain employs TRBV5-4 and TRBJ2-7; D might be TRBD1 (6 bases). The CDR3 covers 14 residues. In germline, CDR1 is SGHNT, CDR2 YYREEE (reference sequence). Trimming removed 4 bases from V and 3 bases from J, with 14 bases in between. The CDR3 loop is CASSLLGQDYEQYF. The CDR3 region has the DNA TGTGCCAGCAGCCTCCTGGGACAAGACTACGAGCAGTACTTC.

About this clone itself: An end of the junction differs from the germline gene, which may be a read error. This chain connects TRBV14 to TRBJ2-1; D may match TRBD1 or TRBD2 (5 bases each). Germline V gene lookup returns CDR1 SGHDN and CDR2 FVKESK. This CDR3 comprises 11 residues. CDR3 loop: CASSQYGHGVF. Written as DNA, the CDR3 is TGTGCCAGCAGCCAATATGGACACGGGGTCTTC.

The chain combines TRBV14 with TRBJ1-2; no definite D call. This CDR3 is 15 amino acids long. Germline assignment: CDR1 SGHDN and CDR2 FVKESK. V lost 4 bases and J lost 0, with 12 bases in between. CDR3 region: CASSPVGLANYGYTF. The CDR3, as DNA: TGTGCCAGCAGCCCCGTCGGGTTAGCTAACTATGGCTACACCTTC.

The chain links TRBV4-2 to TRBJ1-4, with 7 bases identical to TRBD1. The J segment lost 3 bases and the V segment lost 4 bases, leaving 14 bases of the junction unmatched. Germline CDR1 and CDR2: LGHNA and YNFKEQ. The CDR3 consists of 18 residues. CDR3 nucleotides: TGTGCCAGCAGCCGAGATTTACAGGGGCACCACCCTAATGAAAAACTGTTTTTT. It codes for CASSRDLQGHHPNEKLFF.

V gene TRBV18 combines with J gene TRBJ1-1, with D possibly being TRBD1 (6 bases). Germline-derived CDR1 and CDR2 are KGHSH and LQKENI. V was cut by 3 bases and J by 5 bases, with 10 bases left in between. The CDR3 runs 13 residues. In nucleotides, the CDR3 is TGTGCCAGCTCACCCACCACAGGGACTGAAGCTTTCTTT. Protein: CASSPTTGTEAFF.

This sequence joins TRBV2 and TRBJ1-1; possibly TRBD1 for D (6 bases). CDR3 length: 14 amino acids. Germline V CDR1 and CDR2: SNHLY, FYNNEI. Trimming pared 9 bases from V and 3 bases from J, leaving 17 bases between. For the CDR3, the DNA is TGTGCCAGTCGGTTCGACAGGCGGGACACTGAAGCTTTCTTT. It codes for CASRFDRRDTEAFF.

The rearrangement uses TRBV7-2 and TRBJ2-3, with 7 bases that match TRBD2. Germline V gene data show CDR1 as SGHTA and CDR2 as FQGNSA. This CDR3 has 14 residues. The ends lost 5 bases at V and 14 bases at J; junction bases unmatched: 16. The CDR3 loop is CASSQVSGGGSLYF. CDR3 nucleotide sequence: TGTGCCAGCAGCCAAGTATCGGGAGGAGGAAGCTTGTATTTT.

The chain couples TRBV4-2 to TRBJ2-1; TRBD2 matches at 8 bases. Germline trimming cut 3 bases from V and 6 bases from J; bases unmatched to any gene: 4. The CDR3 length is 14 residues. Germline V lookup: CDR1 LGHNA, CDR2 YNFKEQ. CDR3 protein: CASSQSGRGNEQFF. The DNA for the CDR3 is TGTGCCAGCAGCCAGAGCGGGAGAGGCAATGAGCAGTTCTTC.

A few counts support this clone. This chain's CDR3 is CASSYWTDGYTF. The CDR3 coding sequence is TGTGCCAGCAGTTACTGGACAGATGGCTACACCTTC. This sequence joins TRBV6-5 and TRBJ1-2; D possibly corresponds to TRBD1 (6 bases). V dropped 1 base and J dropped 6 bases, with 6 bases sitting between them. The CDR3 extends over 12 amino acids. Germline-derived CDR1 and CDR2 are MNHEY and SVGAGI.

V gene TRBV4-2 combines with J gene TRBJ2-7; TRBD2 agrees at 12 bases. The CDR3 loop spans 17 amino acids. With 4 bases clipped from V and 2 bases from J, the junction kept 9 bases outside the gene matches. Germline CDR1 LGHNA, CDR2 YNFKEQ. This CDR3 reads CASSPWTSGTTPYEQYF. The CDR3 nucleotides are TGTGCCAGCAGCCCCTGGACTAGCGGGACCACCCCCTACGAGCAGTACTTC.

The V and J genes are TRBV27 and TRBJ1-2; no firm D call. Trimming shortened V by 4 bases and J by 0 bases, and 9 bases separated the two germline ends. CDR3 length equals 14 residues. Germline CDR1 is MNHEY and CDR2 is SMNVEV (reference sequence). The chain's CDR3 is CASSSVQTNYGYTF. The CDR3 DNA follows: TGTGCCAGCAGTTCCGTACAGACTAACTATGGCTACACCTTC.

This rearrangement joins TRBV4-1 to TRBJ1-2; D is unresolved. The V end lost 0 bases, the J end lost 4 bases, and 30 bases lay between the germline ends. The CDR3 runs to 21 residues. Germline-derived CDR1 and CDR2 are MGHRA and YSYEKL. CDR3 nucleotides: TGCGCCAGCAGCCAAGAAGGGCGCGCGGTGGACCATGGCAGGAGACTCTATGGCTACACCTTC. It codes for CASSQEGRAVDHGRRLYGYTF.

This chain uses TRBV7-2 with TRBJ2-1, with TRBD1 identical over 8 bases. The CDR3 extends over 15 amino acids. Germline V gives CDR1 SGHTA, CDR2 FQGNSA. With V trimmed by 2 bases and J by 8 bases, 8 bases remained unmatched. CDR3 sequence (DNA): TGTGCCAGCAGCTTAATTGAGGACAGGGCCCATGAGCAGTTCTTC. Protein: CASSLIEDRAHEQFF.

The chain is built from TRBV7-3 and TRBJ2-7; TRBD2 agrees at 11 bases. The CDR3 is made up of 15 amino acids. J gave up 4 bases and V 5 bases, and 7 bases lay outside the gene matches. Germline values: CDR1 SGHTA, CDR2 FQGTGA. The chain's CDR3 is CASSPRASGRYEQYF. The CDR3 DNA sequence: TGTGCCAGCAGCCCAAGGGCTAGCGGGAGGTACGAGCAGTACTTC.

This chain links TRBV20-1 with TRBJ1-2; D gene unclear. CDR1 and CDR2 from the germline V gene are DFQATT and SNEGSKA (reference sequence). This CDR3 contains 11 residues. The V gene lost 2 bases and the J gene lost 3 bases, with 4 bases spanning the gap. The CDR3 bases are TGCAGTGCTAGATCTGACTATGGCTACACCTTC. Amino acid sequence: CSARSDYGYTF.